Below, 25 T cell receptor beta chains from the same sample are listed, as sequenced in a study of blood T cells in healthy people across ages. Sample-barcoded 5' priming and a J-beta primer mix drove a second PCR of 7 to 11 cycles. In TCRdb, the 5' RACE reads were re-called with MiXCR into one record per CDR3 protein. The profile shows about 1.5 million distinct CDR3 sequences, roughly 43% of them singletons. Source material: blood. The receptors originated from a young woman in good health.

This chain joins TRBV7-3 and TRBJ1-1; tentatively, D is TRBD1 (5 bases). The CDR3 covers 15 residues. Trimming left V 5 bases short and J 1 base short, with 14 bases between. Germline V lookup: CDR1 SGHTA, CDR2 FQGTGA. The CDR3 here is CASSRGPSTNTEAFF. The CDR3 DNA follows: TGTGCCAGCAGCCGGGGACCGAGCACGAACACTGAAGCTTTCTTT. Drawing the rest from reference TRBV7-3 and TRBJ1-1, the complete variable domain is GAGVSQTPSNKVTEKGKYVELRCDPISGHTALYWYRQSLGQGPEFLIYFQGTGAADDSGLPNDRFFAVRPEGSVSTLKIQRTERGDSAVYLCASSRGPSTNTEAFFGQGTRLTVV.

Points on this clonotype: One base away lies a much larger clone, so this may be a sequencing read error. V gene TRBV9 combines with J gene TRBJ2-3; D might be TRBD2 (5 bases). Germline CDR1 SGDLS, CDR2 YYNGEE. CDR3 length: 15 amino acids. In nucleotides, the CDR3 is TGTGCCGGCAGCGTAGATGGCCTAGCCCCAGATACGCAGTATTTT. Amino acids: CAGSVDGLAPDTQYF.

The chain carries TRBV21-1 and TRBJ2-5; TRBD1 is the table's D call, not checked against the DNA. The J call is doubtful: the DNA matches TRBJ2-7 better. TRBV21-1 is a documented pseudogene. This CDR3 has 18 amino acids. The DNA of the CDR3 is TGTGCCAGCAGCAAAGTTTTGGGACAGCTCTGGATTGACTACGAGCAGTACTTC. Translating it yields CASSKVLGQLWIDYEQYF.

The rearrangement uses TRBV9 and TRBJ2-7; D gene unclear. V gave up 2 bases and J gave up 5 bases, with 11 bases separating them. This CDR3 spans 13 amino acids. CDR1 and CDR2 from the germline V gene are SGDLS and YYNGEE. The CDR3 protein is CASSVRGVDEQYF. In DNA form, the CDR3 reads TGTGCCAGCAGCGTTCGCGGAGTGGACGAGCAGTACTTC.

This clonotype was observed a few times. The chain employs TRBV27 and TRBJ2-1; TRBD2 aligns across 11 bases. J lost 4 bases, V lost 5 bases, and 4 bases had no gene match. This CDR3 contains 15 residues. Germline values: CDR1 MNHEY, CDR2 SMNVEV (reference sequence). This chain's CDR3 is CASSIAGGRYNEQFF. CDR3 nucleotides: TGTGCCAGCAGTATAGCGGGGGGGCGATACAATGAGCAGTTCTTC.

Comment on this clonotype: A read error may account for a junction end that differs from germline. The chain combines TRBV19 with TRBJ2-7; the D is unclear. This CDR3 is built from 11 residues. The V gene's germline CDR1 is LNHDA and CDR2 SQIVND (reference sequence). In DNA form, the CDR3 reads TGTGCCAGTAGTAATTTCTACGGGCAGTACTTC. Residues: CASSNFYGQYF.

V is TRBV12-3 or TRBV12-4 and J is TRBJ2-1; 11 bases line up with TRBD2. V lost 1 base, J lost 9 bases, and 8 bases stayed unmatched. The CDR3 is 16 amino acids. CDR3 DNA sequence: TGTGCCAGCAGTTTAGGGCTAGCGGGGGGCCAGGTTGAGCAGTTCTTC. Protein: CASSLGLAGGQVEQFF.

V gene TRBV11-2 combines with J gene TRBJ2-7; possibly TRBD1 for D (6 bases). Germline CDR1 SGHAT, CDR2 FQNNGV. This CDR3 is 15 amino acids long. V was clipped by 6 bases and J by 2 bases, with 17 bases between them. The CDR3 sequence: CASRPIAGDAYEQYF. Written as DNA, the CDR3 is TGTGCCAGCAGGCCAATCGCAGGGGACGCCTACGAGCAGTACTTC.

The chain employs TRBV10-2 and TRBJ1-2; D gene unclear. Trimming left V 6 bases short and J 2 bases short, with 4 bases between. Germline V CDR1 and CDR2: WSHSY, SAAADI. The CDR3 has 11 amino acids. The DNA for the CDR3 is TGCGCCAGCAGAAAAAACTATGGCTACACCTTC. Translation: CASRKNYGYTF.

This clonotype was seen a handful of times. The chain recombines TRBV3-1 with TRBJ1-4; maybe TRBD1 (5 bases). The CDR3 covers 16 residues. CDR1 and CDR2 (germline): LGHDT, YNNKEL (reference sequence). The V end was cut by 6 bases, the J end by 4 bases, with 18 bases between. Here the CDR3 DNA reads TGTGCCAGCAGTTCAGCAGGGCTTCATATTAATGAAAAACTGTTTTTT. Encoded protein: CASSSAGLHINEKLFF.

Note on this clonotype: This may stem from a read error, because a much larger clone lies one nucleotide away. This chain connects TRBV7-2 to TRBJ2-3; D possibly corresponds to TRBD1 (6 bases). From germline, CDR1 is SGHTA and CDR2 FQGNSA. The CDR3 has 14 residues. CDR3: CASSLVRDTDTRYF. CDR3 DNA: TGTGCCAGCAGCTTAGTCCGGGACACAGATACGCGGTATTTT.

This clonotype appeared a few times. The V call is TRBV6-6, the J call TRBJ1-5; D gene unclear. Trimming cost V 0 bases and J 0 bases, with 12 bases left between them. Germline V CDR1 and CDR2: MNHNY, SVGAGI (reference sequence). The CDR3 is 17 amino acids. CDR3 in amino acids: CASSYSAQTNSNQPQHF. As DNA, the CDR3 is TGTGCCAGCAGTTACTCGGCACAGACCAATAGCAATCAGCCCCAGCATTTT.

The CDR3 here is CSVGLIVSYNEQFF. In nucleotides, the CDR3 is TGCAGCGTTGGGCTAATCGTCTCCTACAATGAGCAGTTCTTC. The chain combines TRBV29-1 with TRBJ2-1, with D unresolved. Trimming left V 4 bases short and J 0 bases short, with 10 bases between. This CDR3 has 14 amino acids. CDR1 and CDR2 from the germline V gene are SQVTM and ANQGSEA.

V gene TRBV12-3 or TRBV12-4 combines with J gene TRBJ2-3, with 12 positions matching TRBD2. The CDR3 has 14 amino acids. The J segment lost 7 bases and the V segment lost 8 bases, leaving 7 bases of the junction unmatched. The CDR3 nucleotides are TGTGCCAGCTCCCGTGGACTAGCGGGAAATACGCAGTATTTT. Translation: CASSRGLAGNTQYF.

This clonotype was counted between two and nine times. The rearrangement links TRBV28 to TRBJ1-2; D not certain. Germline assignment: CDR1 MDHEN and CDR2 SYDVKM. CDR3 size: 12 residues. Trimming pared 8 bases from V and 7 bases from J, leaving 14 bases between. The DNA of the CDR3 is TGTGCCAGCCAACCCCCGGACCGTGGCTACACCTTC. Translating gives CASQPPDRGYTF.

The chain is built from TRBV13 and TRBJ1-2, with a possible D match to TRBD1 (5 bases). Germline CDR1 PRHDT, CDR2 FYEKMQ (reference sequence). The CDR3 sequence is 14 residues long. V was cut by 5 bases and J by 3 bases, with 13 bases left in between. CDR3 loop: CASSEGTGDYGYTF. In DNA, the CDR3 is TGTGCCAGCAGCGAGGGGACGGGGGACTATGGCTACACCTTC.

The chain's CDR3 is CASSLVSRDHQPQHF. The DNA of the CDR3 is TGTGCCAGCAGTTTAGTAAGCAGGGACCATCAGCCCCAGCATTTT. V and J are TRBV28 and TRBJ1-5; a weak D match, TRBD1 (5 bases). With 2 bases removed from V and 5 bases from J, the gap between germline ends came to 13 bases. CDR1 MDHEN and CDR2 SYDVKM come from the germline V gene. The CDR3 consists of 15 residues. The full variable domain, rest sourced from reference TRBV28 and TRBJ1-5, is DVKVTQSSRYLVKRTGEKVFLECVQDMDHENMFWYRQDPGLGLRLIYFSYDVKMKEKGDIPEGYSVSREKKERFSLILESASTNQTSMYLCASSLVSRDHQPQHFGDGTRLSIL.

The rearrangement links TRBV4-3 to TRBJ2-7, with D possibly being TRBD1 (5 bases). Germline CDR1 is LGHNA and CDR2 is YSLEER. V lost 0 bases and J 0 bases, leaving 15 bases between the germline ends. The CDR3 spans 17 residues. Here the CDR3 DNA reads TGCGCCAGCAGCCAAGAAAAAGACAGAATCAGCTCCTACGAGCAGTACTTC. Translation gives CASSQEKDRISSYEQYF.

V usage is TRBV29-1 and J usage is TRBJ2-1; D ambiguous. V lost 8 bases to trimming and J lost 3 bases, with 32 bases between them. CDR1 is SQVTM, CDR2 ANQGSEA, per germline. This CDR3 has 19 residues. CDR3 sequence reads: CSHLYPWVEKFRHYNEQFF. The CDR3 DNA is TGCAGCCACCTATACCCCTGGGTCGAGAAGTTTCGACACTACAATGAGCAGTTCTTC.

Regarding this clonotype: Compared with germline, one end of the junction differs, possibly owing to a read error. The chain couples TRBV10-3 to TRBJ2-1, with D possibly matching TRBD2 (6 bases). Looked up from germline, CDR1 is ENHRY and CDR2 is SYGVKD. The CDR3 has 14 residues. The CDR3 DNA reads TGTGCCATCAGTGAGGAGAGTATCCGGGAGACCCAGTTCTTT. Translating gives CAISEESIRETQFF.

This chain joins TRBV20-1 and TRBJ2-2; 13 bases align to TRBD2. The V segment lost 4 bases and the J segment 6 bases; nucleotides outside the gene matches: 2. This CDR3 comprises 14 residues. The V gene's germline CDR1 is DFQATT and CDR2 SNEGSKA (reference sequence). The CDR3 protein is CSATTSGGAGELFF. CDR3 nucleotides: TGCAGTGCTACTACTAGCGGGGGGGCCGGGGAGCTGTTTTTT.

This chain connects TRBV3-1 to TRBJ1-1; 8 nucleotides agree with TRBD1. CDR3 length: 15 residues. Germline V lookup: CDR1 LGHDT, CDR2 YNNKEL (reference sequence). Trimming took 2 bases from V and 1 from J; bases not matched to a gene: 3. CDR3 bases: TGTGCCAGCAGCCAATCGGACAGGGCGAACACTGAAGCTTTCTTT. This translates into CASSQSDRANTEAFF.

The rearrangement links TRBV20-1 to TRBJ2-3; weak D call: TRBD1 (6 bases). The CDR3 runs to 15 residues. The germline V and J ends were trimmed by 0 bases and 2 bases, with 12 bases remaining between them. The germline V gene has CDR1 DFQATT and CDR2 SNEGSKA (reference sequence). The CDR3 bases are TGCAGTGCTAGAGATCGCAGGGGCTCCACAGATACGCAGTATTTT. Amino acid sequence: CSARDRRGSTDTQYF.

This clonotype turned up a few times. The chain couples TRBV2 to TRBJ1-2, with TRBD1 matching 7 bases. The ends lost 6 bases at V and 4 bases at J; junction bases unmatched: 11. The germline CDR1 and CDR2 sequences are SNHLY and FYNNEI. The CDR3 extends over 15 amino acids. The CDR3 nucleotides are TGTGCCAGCAGAACCGGACAGGCTCTGCTCTATGGCTACACCTTC. This gives the protein CASRTGQALLYGYTF.

This clonotype was counted only a few times. The gene calls are TRBV6-6 and TRBJ2-1, with 7 bases aligning to TRBD1. The germline gives CDR1 MNHNY, CDR2 SVGAGI (reference sequence). The CDR3 runs 13 residues. V lost 5 bases, J lost 5 bases, and 3 bases stayed unmatched. For the CDR3, the DNA is TGTGCCAGCAGTCGACAGGGAAACAATGAGCAGTTCTTC. Translated, it gives CASSRQGNNEQFF.